Listed below are T cell receptor beta chains from one sample, sequenced in a study of blood T cell repertoires in COVID-19. Produced via immunoSEQ multiplex PCR; TCRdb's table is partial and in-frame only. The sample shows over 250,000 clones, 90% of them seen only once. Sequenced: PBMCs or T cells enriched from blood (not recorded which). The receptors were gathered from a woman aged 30 to 39 who had recovered from COVID-19. Each CDR3 is given without its conserved first and last residue. D genes are given only for firm matches. Clone size is not always given. Where it is, it says once, few, many or a class for expanded clones.

j_call | clone_size | cdr3_length | d_call | v_call | cdr3_aa
TRBJ2-7 | - | 13 | TRBD2 | TRBV19 | ASSQASGRIYEQY
TRBJ2-7 | - | 16 | TRBD1 | TRBV13 | ASSPLRWGQGAGSEQY
TRBJ2-1 | - | 15 | TRBD2 | TRBV6-1 | ASSDRTSGQLYNEQF
TRBJ1-2 | few | 12 | TRBD1 | TRBV6-5 | ASSYGQGGYGYT
TRBJ1-4 | - | 13 | TRBD1 | TRBV7-9 | ASSGTGAVNEKLF
TRBJ2-1 | - | 13 | TRBD2 | TRBV18 | ASSSRASGSDEQF
TRBJ1-6 | once | 13 | TRBD1 | TRBV5-4 | ASSLQGGKNSPLH
TRBJ2-5 | - | 14 | TRBD1 | TRBV7-6 | ASSWGQGGLMETQY
TRBJ2-1 | - | 14 | TRBD2 | TRBV6-5 | ASSWQPGLGYNEQF
TRBJ2-7 | - | 22 | TRBD2 | TRBV28 | ASSSGWGWARTSGPISATYEQY
TRBJ2-1 | - | 17 | TRBD2 | TRBV5-1 | ASSLGTSGRAGRRNEQF
TRBJ2-5 | once | 13 | - | TRBV3-1/TRBV3-2 | ASSLNQGNQETQY
TRBJ2-7 | - | 11 | - | TRBV28 | ASSLSLMREQY
TRBJ1-1 | - | 11 | - | TRBV11-3 | ASSLAMNTEAF
TRBJ2-7 | - | 14 | TRBD1 | TRBV5-1 | ASSLPMDRESYEQY
TRBJ2-1 | once | 12 | TRBD1 | TRBV7-2 | ASSFPGQYNEQF
TRBJ2-3 | - | 12 | TRBD2 | TRBV7-3 | ASRKAGGQDTQY
TRBJ2-3 | - | 16 | - | TRBV25-1 | ASSLYSGGGARADTQY
TRBJ2-5 | - | 14 | - | TRBV24-1 | ATSDLAAGKEETQY
TRBJ2-1 | once | 12 | TRBD2 | TRBV24-1 | ATSVGLAGNEQF
TRBJ2-7 | - | 12 | TRBD1 | TRBV6-5 | ASSYSGQGNEQY
TRBJ2-7 | - | 13 | TRBD2 | TRBV7-2 | ASSLVAGESYEQY
TRBJ2-1 | - | 13 | TRBD1 | TRBV18 | ASSPVQGPYNEQF
TRBJ1-2 | - | 14 | TRBD1 | TRBV19 | ASSPKWDRTNYGYT
TRBJ2-2 | - | 16 | - | TRBV19 | ASSIPPGRGSLIGELF
TRBJ1-3 | - | 14 | - | TRBV28 | ASSPPSGGGGNTIY
TRBJ1-5 | - | 13 | - | TRBV9 | ASSDTGDGDQPQH
TRBJ2-1 | - | 15 | TRBD2 | TRBV19 | ASSIGGASGKYNEQF
TRBJ1-1 | - | 13 | TRBD1 | TRBV11-3 | ASSSLGQGATEAF
TRBJ2-7 | once | 12 | TRBD2 | TRBV20-1 | SASSPGLVREQY
TRBJ2-7 | - | 11 | TRBD2 | TRBV29-1 | SVRLAHSYEQY
TRBJ2-3 | few | 13 | - | TRBV28 | ASSRATGVTDTQY
TRBJ2-2 | - | 14 | TRBD1 | TRBV5-4 | ASKETGGIDTGELF
TRBJ2-1 | - | 11 | TRBD2 | TRBV7-9 | ASSFGTSGEQF
TRBJ2-1 | - | 13 | - | TRBV9 | ASSVGIAAPNEQF
TRBJ2-1 | - | 13 | - | TRBV7-2 | ASSPQPRIHNEQF
TRBJ2-7 | - | 14 | TRBD2 | TRBV10-1 | ASSDPSGSKTYEQY
TRBJ1-5 | - | 9 | - | TRBV30 | AWSSGGTQH
TRBJ1-5 | - | 13 | TRBD1 | TRBV6-5 | ASSSDRGFEQPQH